This T cell receptor (beta chain) stems from a study of blood T cell repertoires in COVID-19. Here immunoSEQ multiplex PCR was the method, and the copy in TCRdb shows in-frame clones only, minus some. This table has under 250,000 clones, 84% appearing once. Sequenced material: peripheral blood. The TCR sequence derives from a human donor in a cohort sampled during active COVID-19.

DNA of the CDR3: TGCGCCAGCAGCGCGGGCGGACAGACGAATGAAAAACTGTTTTTT. Its protein is CASSAGGQTNEKLFF. The rearrangement links TRBV5-1 to TRBJ1-4; the D gene is possibly TRBD1 (6 bases). Germline-derived CDR1 and CDR2 are SGHRS and YFSETQ. V shed 4 bases and J shed 5 bases, with 15 bases lying between them. The CDR3 consists of 15 residues.